The present TCR beta chain was sequenced within a study of human T cells and chemical hapten exposure. Across the whole study: Per-sample TCR yield variability stemmed mainly from small pooled library volume differences.

TCRdb re-derived calls from the RACE reads in MiXCR, one entry per CDR3 protein. This table holds over 300,000 distinct CDR3 sequences, more than 4.5% found once. Germline CDR1 and CDR2: SGHTA and FQGTGA. Trimming removed 5 bases from V and 0 bases from J, with 10 bases in between. The CDR3 covers 14 residues. Ten or more counts support this clonotype. Stated time point: pre-sensitization, week 0. The treatment is: therapeutic diphenylcyclopropenone sensitization with weekly scalp DPC. The specimen was whole blood, collected in connection with sensitization to the hapten diphenylcyclopropenone (DPC). The rearrangement uses TRBV7-3 and TRBJ1-1; no definite D call. The source is a woman aged 50 to 65 with alopecia areata. Some clones in this sample may be carry-over from other donors' samples. The CDR3 is CASSPAGMNTEAFF. The CDR3, as DNA: TGTGCCAGCAGCCCAGCCGGGATGAACACTGAAGCTTTCTTT. The full variable domain, with the rest looked up from reference TRBV7-3 and TRBJ1-1, is GAGVSQTPSNKVTEKGKYVELRCDPISGHTALYWYRQSLGQGPEFLIYFQGTGAADDSGLPNDRFFAVRPEGSVSTLKIQRTERGDSAVYLCASSPAGMNTEAFFGQGTRLTVV.